Below, 28 T cell receptor beta chains from the same sample are listed, as sequenced in a study of cytomegalovirus exposure and HLA in healthy donors. Primers for the PCR totalled 60 Vbeta and 13 Jbeta. Repertoires were generated with immunoSEQ multiplex PCR, while TCRdb's copy carries only in-frame clones and drops some. Of approximately 160,000 clones in the sample, 77% are singletons; the top ten hold about 2.4%. What was sequenced was PBMCs. The receptors stem from a woman between 35 and 50 years old in good health and CMV-seropositive.

CDR3 sequence: CASSSHRGLVEKLFF. CDR3 DNA: TGTGCCAGCAGTTCTCACAGGGGGCTGGTGGAAAAACTGTTTTTT. This sequence joins TRBV28 and TRBJ1-4, with 9 positions matching TRBD1. V shed 4 bases and J 8 bases; nucleotides not matched to a gene: 8. CDR3 length: 15 residues. From germline, CDR1 is MDHEN and CDR2 SYDVKM.

This chain connects TRBV30 to TRBJ1-5; unclear D gene. V was shortened by 1 base and J by 2 bases, with 6 bases between the two germline ends. CDR3 length: 13 amino acids. Germline loops: CDR1 GTSNPN, CDR2 SVGIG (reference sequence). Here the CDR3 DNA reads TGTGCCTGGAGTGGACGGGGCAATCAGCCCCAGCATTTT. The encoded protein is CAWSGRGNQPQHF.

V usage is TRBV7-9 and J usage is TRBJ2-7; no clear D. V lost 5 bases and J 5 bases, leaving 16 bases between the germline ends. Germline V gives CDR1 SEHNR, CDR2 FQNEAQ (reference sequence). The CDR3 sequence is 14 residues long. The CDR3 nucleotides are TGTGCCAGCAGCGTACAGTCTTCTAAGGACGAGCAGTACTTC. Its protein is CASSVQSSKDEQYF.

V usage is TRBV30 and J usage is TRBJ2-3, with D hard to call. CDR3 length equals 14 residues. V lost 4 bases and J 0 bases, leaving 11 bases between the germline ends. CDR1 GTSNPN and CDR2 SVGIG come from the germline V gene (reference sequence). The CDR3 bases are TGTGCCTGGAACAACAGACCTAGCACAGATACGCAGTATTTT. This gives the protein CAWNNRPSTDTQYF.

This rearrangement joins TRBV11-2 to TRBJ2-1; D perhaps matches TRBD1 (5 bases). Between the trimmed V and J ends, which lost 5 bases and 1 base, there was a span of 12 bases. This CDR3 has 15 residues. Germline V CDR1 and CDR2: SGHAT, FQNNGV. The DNA of the CDR3 is TGTGCCAGCAGCCGCAGGGCGGATTCCTACAATGAGCAGTTCTTC. Its translation is CASSRRADSYNEQFF.

V usage is TRBV19 and J usage is TRBJ1-2, with TRBD1 matching 9 bases. From germline, CDR1 is LNHDA and CDR2 SQIVND (reference sequence). Trimming took 3 bases from V and 6 from J; bases not matched to a gene: 5. This CDR3 is built from 14 residues. CDR3 amino acids: CASSIGTGNHGYTF. The CDR3 nucleotides read TGTGCCAGTAGTATCGGGACAGGGAACCATGGCTACACCTTC.

The chain couples TRBV7-4 to TRBJ2-7; perhaps TRBD1 as D (5 bases). CDR1 and CDR2 from the germline V gene are SGHVT and SQSDAQ. The V and J ends lost 4 bases and 3 bases respectively, with 10 bases between them. This CDR3 region has 13 residues. The CDR3 sequence: CASSSDSLYEQYF. CDR3 nucleotides: TGTGCCAGCAGCTCAGACAGCCTCTACGAGCAGTACTTC.

The chain is built from TRBV19 and TRBJ1-2; TRBD1 might be the D (5 bases). Per the germline V gene, CDR1 is LNHDA and CDR2 is SQIVND (reference sequence). CDR3 length equals 12 residues. V dropped 6 bases and J dropped 9 bases, with 14 bases sitting between them. CDR3: CASSAGGYSYTF. CDR3 bases: TGTGCCAGTAGCGCCGGGGGGTACAGCTACACCTTC.

The chain couples TRBV7-2 to TRBJ1-1; TRBD1 matches at 9 bases. V lost 6 bases to trimming and J lost 3 bases; unmatched junction nucleotides: 8. Germline CDR1 and CDR2: SGHTA and FQGNSA. The CDR3 spans 15 residues. This CDR3 is CASSYPDRGYTEAFF. Written as DNA, the CDR3 is TGTGCCAGCAGTTACCCCGACAGGGGGTACACTGAAGCTTTCTTT. The complete variable domain, with remaining parts taken from reference TRBV7-2 and TRBJ1-1, reads GAGVSQSPSNKVTEKGKDVELRCDPISGHTALYWYRQSLGQGLEFLIYFQGNSAPDKSGLPSDRFSAERTGGSVSTLTIQRTQQEDSAVYLCASSYPDRGYTEAFFGQGTRLTVV.

This rearrangement joins TRBV18 to TRBJ2-7, with 7 bases fitting TRBD1. This CDR3 is built from 15 residues. Germline trimming cut 2 bases from V and 4 bases from J; bases unmatched to any gene: 8. Per the germline V gene, CDR1 is KGHSH and CDR2 is LQKENI. Here the CDR3 reads CASSPAGQAGYEQYF. CDR3 coding DNA: TGTGCCAGCTCACCAGCCGGACAGGCAGGATACGAGCAGTACTTC.

The genes are TRBV5-1 and TRBJ2-5; a weak D match, TRBD1 (6 bases). V was shortened by 6 bases and J by 2 bases, with 11 bases between the two germline ends. This CDR3 region has 13 residues. Germline V gives CDR1 SGHRS, CDR2 YFSETQ. The CDR3 DNA is TGCGCCAGCACCCCGGACAGTCAAGAGACCCAGTACTTC. This codes for CASTPDSQETQYF.

This clone was recorded a few times. The CDR3 bases are TGTGCCAGCAGCGTAGGTCCAGGCTCCTACGAGCAGTACTTC. Translation: CASSVGPGSYEQYF. V and J are TRBV9 and TRBJ2-7; D ambiguous. Trimming pared 0 bases from V and 0 bases from J, leaving 7 bases between. The CDR3 is 14 residues long. Germline-derived CDR1 and CDR2 are SGDLS and YYNGEE. Combining the CDR3 with reference TRBV9 and TRBJ2-7 gives the whole variable domain DSGVTQTPKHLITATGQRVTLRCSPRSGDLSVYWYQQSLDQGLQFLIQYYNGEERAKGNILERFSAQQFPDLHSELNLSSLELGDSALYFCASSVGPGSYEQYFGPGTRLTVT.

The gene calls are TRBV7-2 and TRBJ1-2; no firm D call. The CDR3 is 12 residues long. Per the germline V gene, CDR1 is SGHTA and CDR2 is FQGNSA. Trimming took 5 bases from V and 7 from J, leaving 11 bases between them. The CDR3 sequence is CASSTPRGGYTF. The CDR3, as DNA: TGTGCCAGCAGCACCCCCCGGGGTGGCTACACCTTC.

The CDR3 loop is CASRQGQGGANEKLFF. In nucleotides, the CDR3 is TGTGCCAGCAGGCAGGGACAGGGGGGGGCTAATGAAAAACTGTTTTTT. The rearrangement uses TRBV28 and TRBJ1-4; 11 nucleotides line up with TRBD1. Per the germline V gene, CDR1 is MDHEN and CDR2 is SYDVKM. V dropped 6 bases and J dropped 3; count of bases not matched to a gene: 6. CDR3 size: 16 residues.

This rearrangement joins TRBV6-1 to TRBJ1-2, with 7 positions matching TRBD1. The J segment lost 0 bases and the V segment lost 5 bases, leaving 3 bases of the junction unmatched. This CDR3 spans 14 amino acids. Germline V CDR1 and CDR2: MNHNS, SASEGT. CDR3 sequence reads: CASSRDSSNYGYTF. CDR3 bases: TGTGCCAGCAGTAGGGACAGTTCTAACTATGGCTACACCTTC.

This clone showed up just a few times. The chain joins TRBV10-1 to TRBJ2-5; weak D call: TRBD1 (7 bases). V lost 0 bases and J 1 base, leaving 12 bases between the germline ends. CDR1 WNHNN and CDR2 SYGVQD come from the germline V gene (reference sequence). CDR3 length: 16 residues. In nucleotides, the CDR3 is TGCGCCAGCAGTGAGTCGAACCAGGGGGGCCAAGAGACCCAGTACTTC. This gives the protein CASSESNQGGQETQYF.

This clone was seen only once. V is TRBV2 and J is TRBJ1-2; D not resolved. Per germline, CDR1 SNHLY and CDR2 FYNNEI. The CDR3 spans 15 residues. V shed 5 bases and J shed 4 bases, with 17 bases lying between them. This chain's CDR3 is CASSYTERAGYGYTF. The CDR3, as DNA: TGTGCCAGCAGTTATACGGAGAGGGCGGGCTATGGCTACACCTTC.

The gene calls are TRBV6-4 and TRBJ2-3, with 7 bases matching TRBD1. This CDR3 contains 14 residues. CDR1 is MRHNA, CDR2 SNTAGT, per germline. V dropped 3 bases and J dropped 2; count of bases not matched to a gene: 2. For the CDR3, the DNA is TGTGCCAGCAGTGAAGACAGGGTCACAGATACGCAGTATTTT. It is translated as CASSEDRVTDTQYF.

This rearrangement joins TRBV18 to TRBJ2-5; D may be TRBD1 (8 bases). Germline V lookup: CDR1 KGHSH, CDR2 LQKENI. Trimming cost V 2 bases and J 4 bases, with 17 bases left between them. The CDR3 has 16 residues. CDR3 coding DNA: TGTGCCAGCTCACCAGGCACAGGGGGGGTCACAGAGACCCAGTACTTC. It translates to CASSPGTGGVTETQYF. The whole variable domain, remainder taken from reference TRBV18 and TRBJ2-5, is NAGVMQNPRHLVRRRGQEARLRCSPMKGHSHVYWYRQLPEEGLKFMVYLQKENIIDESGMPKERFSAEFPKEGPSILRIQQVVRGDSAAYFCASSPGTGGVTETQYFGPGTRLLVL.

The J gene is TRBJ2-5, the V gene TRBV5-1; the match to TRBD1 covers 7 bases. The CDR3 sequence is 12 residues long. From germline, CDR1 is SGHRS and CDR2 YFSETQ. V shed 3 bases and J 5 bases; nucleotides not matched to a gene: 1. CDR3 sequence (DNA): TGCGCCAGCAGCTCGGACAGGGAGACCCAGTACTTC. This codes for CASSSDRETQYF. The full variable domain, in which reference TRBV5-1 and TRBJ2-5 provide the parts outside the CDR3, is KAGVTQTPRYLIKTRGQQVTLSCSPISGHRSVSWYQQTPGQGLQFLFEYFSETQRNKGNFPGRFSGRQFSNSRSEMNVSTLELGDSALYLCASSSDRETQYFGPGTRLLVL.

This chain uses TRBV10-3 with TRBJ2-7; D is undetermined. The germline gives CDR1 ENHRY, CDR2 SYGVKD. There are 12 residues in the CDR3. V was shortened by 3 bases and J by 0 bases, with 3 bases between the two germline ends. CDR3 sequence: CAISDSSYEQYF. CDR3 nucleotides: TGTGCCATCAGTGACAGCTCCTACGAGCAGTACTTC.

The chain carries TRBV7-6 and TRBJ2-1, with a weak D call TRBD1 (5 bases). Per germline, CDR1 SGHVS and CDR2 FNYEAQ. The CDR3 is 15 residues long. The germline V and J ends were trimmed by 3 bases and 0 bases, with 9 bases remaining between them. For the CDR3, the DNA is TGTGCCAGCAGCTTTACAGGTAGCTCCTACAATGAGCAGTTCTTC. Protein: CASSFTGSSYNEQFF.

The chain links TRBV7-2 to TRBJ1-1, with 7 bases aligning to TRBD1. This CDR3 contains 17 residues. The V segment lost 9 bases and the J segment 4 bases; nucleotides outside the gene matches: 20. The germline CDR1 and CDR2 sequences are SGHTA and FQGNSA. The CDR3 nucleotides are TGTGCCAGTCTTTCTCTTGACAGGGACCCCAGCCTCACTGAAGCTTTCTTT. Amino acids: CASLSLDRDPSLTEAFF.

J is TRBJ1-1 and V is TRBV7-2, with 7 positions matching TRBD1. The germline CDR1 and CDR2 sequences are SGHTA and FQGNSA. The CDR3 length is 15 residues. V was clipped by 5 bases and J by 0 bases; unmatched bases: 6. CDR3 coding DNA: TGTGCCAGCAGCGCCAACAGGGGAATGAACACTGAAGCTTTCTTT. This translates into CASSANRGMNTEAFF. The whole variable domain, filled in from reference TRBV7-2 and TRBJ1-1, reads GAGVSQSPSNKVTEKGKDVELRCDPISGHTALYWYRQSLGQGLEFLIYFQGNSAPDKSGLPSDRFSAERTGGSVSTLTIQRTQQEDSAVYLCASSANRGMNTEAFFGQGTRLTVV.

V usage is TRBV19 and J usage is TRBJ2-1, with TRBD1 matching 10 bases. CDR1 is LNHDA and CDR2 is SQIVND in the germline V gene (reference sequence). The CDR3 has 15 residues. V shed 5 bases, J shed 5 bases, and the junction held 6 bases outside the gene matches. CDR3 DNA sequence: TGTGCCAGTAGTCCAGACAGGGGGCTTAACAATGAGCAGTTCTTC. Encoded protein: CASSPDRGLNNEQFF.

Here the CDR3 DNA reads TGTGCCAGCACAGCGATTTATAGCAATCAGCCCCAGCATTTT. It yields the protein CASTAIYSNQPQHF. The chain has TRBV2 and TRBJ1-5; D uncertain. The V gene's germline CDR1 is SNHLY and CDR2 FYNNEI. This CDR3 contains 14 residues. The V gene lost 7 bases and the J gene lost 0 bases, with 10 bases spanning the gap.

This clone appeared once. The V call is TRBV7-6, the J call TRBJ2-7; 8 bases align to TRBD1. Germline trimming cut 3 bases from V and 5 bases from J; bases unmatched to any gene: 3. This CDR3 is built from 13 residues. The germline gives CDR1 SGHVS, CDR2 FNYEAQ. CDR3 coding DNA: TGTGCCAGCAGCTTGCAGGGGGCGGACGAGCAGTACTTC. Translated: CASSLQGADEQYF. The complete variable domain, with remaining parts taken from reference TRBV7-6 and TRBJ2-7, reads GAGVSQSPRYKVTKRGQDVALRCDPISGHVSLYWYRQALGQGPEFLTYFNYEAQQDKSGLPNDRFSAERPEGSISTLTIQRTEQRDSAMYRCASSLQGADEQYFGPGTRLTVT.

The rearrangement uses TRBV7-2 and TRBJ2-1; D remains unclear. The CDR3 loop spans 13 amino acids. Per the germline V gene, CDR1 is SGHTA and CDR2 is FQGNSA. V gave up 3 bases and J gave up 8 bases, with 11 bases separating them. CDR3 bases: TGTGCCAGCAGCTTTGGCAACCAGGATGAGCAGTTCTTC. Its protein is CASSFGNQDEQFF. Based on the CDR3 plus reference TRBV7-2 and TRBJ2-1, the full variable domain is GAGVSQSPSNKVTEKGKDVELRCDPISGHTALYWYRQSLGQGLEFLIYFQGNSAPDKSGLPSDRFSAERTGGSVSTLTIQRTQQEDSAVYLCASSFGNQDEQFFGPGTRLTVL.